The 4 T cell receptor beta chains below come from one sample, sequenced in a study of T cell repertoires in ileal Crohn's disease. Time point meaning: neoterminal ileum biopsy at postoperative endoscopy, about 6 months after surgery. The data were produced by immunoSEQ multiplex PCR, yet TCRdb's version contains in-frame clones alone and is incomplete. Of about 2,500 clones in the sample, less than 80% were seen once. The material sequenced was ileal tissue. These receptors were collected from an adult with Crohn's disease.

The chain recombines TRBV5-6 with TRBJ1-1; D gene unclear. V lost 0 bases and J 0 bases, leaving 6 bases between the germline ends. The CDR3 spans 14 residues. Germline V gives CDR1 SGHDT, CDR2 YYEEEE. CDR3 sequence (DNA): TGTGCCAGCAGCTTGGCGGTCGTGAACACTGAAGCTTTCTTT. It encodes CASSLAVVNTEAFF.

The J gene is TRBJ1-5, the V gene TRBV2; D is unclear. The V end was cut by 3 bases, the J end by 6 bases, with 6 bases between. Germline CDR1 reads SNHLY; CDR2 reads FYNNEI. The CDR3 has 12 amino acids. The DNA of the CDR3 is TGTGCCAGCAGTGAGGAGGTTCAGCCCCAGCATTTT. Encoded protein: CASSEEVQPQHF.

This clone came up a few times. The chain employs TRBV6-5 and TRBJ2-7; TRBD2 matches at 12 bases. There are 15 residues in the CDR3. CDR1 and CDR2 (germline): MNHEY, SVGAGI. After removal of 6 bases from V and 0 bases from J, the junction contained 3 bases not matched to a gene. The chain's CDR3 is CASRSTSGSSYEQYF. DNA of the CDR3: TGTGCCAGCAGATCGACTAGCGGGAGCTCCTACGAGCAGTACTTC.

CDR3 coding DNA: TGTGCCAGCTCACCCAGCGGACCATTCAATGAGCAGTTCTTC. It encodes CASSPSGPFNEQFF. The rearrangement joins TRBV18 to TRBJ2-1; perhaps TRBD2 as D (5 bases). The CDR3 length is 14 residues. Germline assignment: CDR1 KGHSH and CDR2 LQKENI. V lost 3 bases, J lost 6 bases, and 12 bases lay in between.